The entry that follows covers one T cell receptor beta chain sequence. The sample is drawn from a study of blood T cell repertoires in COVID-19. Whole-study context: COVID-19 samples, acute and convalescent, were from the United States, Italy and Spain. Nucleic acid was either cDNA or gDNA, and it came from T cells, B-cell-depleted T cells, or PBMCs.

The CDR3 covers 14 residues. The V end was cut by 4 bases, the J end by 0 bases, with 10 bases between. CDR1 is SNHLY and CDR2 is FYNNEI in the germline V gene. In the source study's methods: Reference gene primer amplification gave nucleated cell count estimates. Sequencing was performed with immunoSEQ multiplex PCR; in TCRdb, only in-frame clones are kept and a portion is missing. The V and J calls and clone size are taken from that table; D and trimming were inferred from the DNA. The repertoire has roughly 60,000 clones, roughly 90% of them found once; the top ten carry about 9.1%. The chain has TRBV2 and TRBJ2-7, with a possible D match to TRBD1 (5 bases). The source material was peripheral blood. The TCR comes from a woman at least 80 years old with active COVID-19. Here the CDR3 reads CASSGGLFSYEQYF. The CDR3 coding sequence is TGTGCCAGCAGTGGGGGCCTCTTCTCCTACGAGCAGTACTTC.